One sample yielded the 9 T cell receptor beta chains listed below, sequenced in a study of shared T cell receptors in the human thymus. Libraries were prepared by immunoSEQ multiplex PCR; TCRdb keeps only in-frame clonotypes and omits some of them. The sample shows 550,000 to 800,000 clones, 80% to 90% of them seen only once. This sample also appeared in a second study, on human thymus T cells.

The material sequenced was thymocytes. These receptors were collected from a girl under three years old with a congenital heart defect.

The rearrangement links TRBV6-1 to TRBJ1-3, with D unresolved. Germline CDR1 reads MNHNS; CDR2 reads SASEGT. Trimming removed 8 bases from V and 0 bases from J, with 11 bases in between. The CDR3 length is 14 residues. The CDR3 nucleotides are TGTGCCAGCTCTAATCAATACTCTGGAAACACCATATATTTT. This translates into CASSNQYSGNTIYF.

The chain recombines TRBV20-1 with TRBJ1-1; D is unresolved. With 4 bases removed from V and 4 bases from J, the gap between germline ends came to 4 bases. CDR1 and CDR2 (germline): DFQATT, SNEGSKA (reference sequence). This CDR3 region has 10 residues. The CDR3 DNA follows: TGCAGTGCTATCGGCACTGAAGCTTTCTTT. This encodes CSAIGTEAFF.

This clone was picked up a small number of times. CDR3 sequence: CASSETGTGVLLGGYTF. DNA of the CDR3: TGTGCCAGCAGTGAAACTGGGACAGGGGTGCTACTAGGCGGCTACACCTTC. The chain recombines TRBV2 with TRBJ1-2, with 10 bases that match TRBD1. CDR1 and CDR2 (germline): SNHLY, FYNNEI. The V gene end was trimmed by 2 bases and the J gene end by 8 bases; junction bases not matched to a gene: 14. The CDR3 extends over 17 amino acids. The full variable domain, completed using reference TRBV2 and TRBJ1-2, is EPEVTQTPSHQVTQMGQEVILRCVPISNHLYFYWYRQILGQKVEFLVSFYNNEISEKSEIFDDQFSVERPDGSNFTLKIRSTKLEDSAMYFCASSETGTGVLLGGYTFGSGTRLTVV.

The chain links TRBV9 to TRBJ2-3; 7 bases align to TRBD2. CDR3 length equals 13 residues. From germline, CDR1 is SGDLS and CDR2 YYNGEE. V lost 7 bases, J lost 0 bases, and 2 bases stayed unmatched. This CDR3 is CASGGGSTDTQYF. The CDR3 region has the DNA TGTGCCAGCGGGGGGGGTAGCACAGATACGCAGTATTTT. Looking up the rest from reference TRBV9 and TRBJ2-3 gives the full variable domain: DSGVTQTPKHLITATGQRVTLRCSPRSGDLSVYWYQQSLDQGLQFLIQYYNGEERAKGNILERFSAQQFPDLHSELNLSSLELGDSALYFCASGGGSTDTQYFGPGTRLTVL.

This sequence joins TRBV6-4 and TRBJ1-2; TRBD1 aligns across 10 bases. CDR1 and CDR2 from the germline V gene are MRHNA and SNTAGT. This CDR3 is 13 amino acids long. The V segment lost 6 bases and the J segment 7 bases; nucleotides outside the gene matches: 5. The CDR3 nucleotides read TGTGCCAGCAGGCCGGGACAGGGGAGTGGCTACACCTTC. It is translated as CASRPGQGSGYTF.

The rearrangement links TRBV21-1 to TRBJ1-2. TRBV21-1 is a known pseudogene. The CDR3 consists of 13 residues. In DNA form, the CDR3 reads TGTGCCAGCAGCCCCGGGAGGGCCTATGGCTACACCTTC. Translation: CASSPGRAYGYTF.

The rearrangement links TRBV14 to TRBJ1-6; 8 positions agree with TRBD1. The trim removed 5 bases at V and 3 bases at J, leaving 6 bases unmatched. The germline gives CDR1 SGHDN, CDR2 FVKESK. This CDR3 has 16 amino acids. The CDR3 spells CASSGQGLSYNSPLHF. CDR3 sequence (DNA): TGTGCCAGCAGCGGACAGGGTCTGAGCTATAATTCACCCCTCCACTTT. Variable domain in full (rest from reference TRBV14 and TRBJ1-6): EAGVTQFPSHSVIEKGQTVTLRCDPISGHDNLYWYRRVMGKEIKFLLHFVKESKQDESGMPNNRFLAERTGGTYSTLKVQPAELEDSGVYFCASSGQGLSYNSPLHFGNGTRLTVT.

The rearrangement links TRBV2 to TRBJ1-1; D remains unclear. Trimming cost V 4 bases and J 6 bases, with 9 bases left between them. The CDR3 contains 12 residues. The germline gives CDR1 SNHLY, CDR2 FYNNEI. For the CDR3, the DNA is TGTGCCAGCAGTGGATACTTAGCTGAAGCTTTCTTT. Translation gives CASSGYLAEAFF.

The CDR3 loop reads CASSESKQDYGYTF. The CDR3 coding sequence is TGTGCCAGCAGTGAAAGCAAGCAGGACTATGGCTACACCTTC. The genes are TRBV2 and TRBJ1-2; no definite D call. Germline assignment: CDR1 SNHLY and CDR2 FYNNEI. There are 14 residues in the CDR3. The V end lost 2 bases, the J end lost 3 bases, and 10 bases lay between the germline ends.